The 2 T cell receptor beta chains presented below share a single source sample, sequenced in a study of human T cells and chemical hapten exposure. From the RACE reads, TCRdb called clonotypes with MiXCR, one entry per CDR3 protein. The sample shows under 150,000 distinct CDR3 sequences, about 12% of them seen only once. Stated time point: patch test 1, 2 weeks after DPC sensitization. Treatment: therapeutic diphenylcyclopropenone sensitization with weekly scalp DPC. Sequencing was performed on whole blood, taken in connection with sensitization to the hapten diphenylcyclopropenone (DPC). These receptors all come from a woman between 45 and 65 years old with alopecia areata. Some clones in this sample may be carry-over from other donors' samples.

This clonotype turned up a few times. The rearrangement joins TRBV28 to TRBJ2-7; D may be TRBD1 (6 bases). The germline V and J ends were trimmed by 5 bases and 2 bases, with 13 bases remaining between them. Germline V lookup: CDR1 MDHEN, CDR2 SYDVKM. This CDR3 has 14 residues. The CDR3 region has the DNA TGTGCCAGCAGTCCGTGGACAGAAACCTACGAGCAGTACTTC. Translating gives CASSPWTETYEQYF.

This clonotype was counted between two and nine times. The chain carries TRBV5-1 and TRBJ2-6; no clear D. The CDR3 has 18 amino acids. Per germline, CDR1 SGHRS and CDR2 YFSETQ. The V gene lost 4 bases and the J gene lost 0 bases, with 17 bases spanning the gap. The CDR3 spells CASSPASVVYSGANVLTF. The DNA for the CDR3 is TGCGCCAGCAGCCCGGCCTCCGTAGTTTACTCTGGGGCCAACGTCCTGACTTTC.